This T cell receptor beta chain emerged from a study of Graves' ophthalmopathy and Graves' hyperthyroidism. Study-wide results and limits: As the model predicted ophthalmopathy progression, it achieved a sensitivity of just over 70% and a specificity of 72.22%.

Patients newly diagnosed with hyperthyroidism, under 2 months' duration, were aged 18 to 65, the study reports. Orbital computed tomography, together with clinical symptoms, serum thyroxine, TRAb and thyroid ultrasound, was used for diagnosis. Investigators amplified TCR beta CDR3 regions from RNA transcripts. The workflow started with a first-round RT-PCR run with HTBI primers and then moved on to a second-round multiplex PCR. From the multiplex PCR reads, TCRdb called clonotypes with MiXCR, one entry per CDR3 protein. This table holds roughly 610,000 distinct CDR3 sequences, about a fifth found once. Trimming left V 3 bases short and J 1 base short, with 6 bases between. Germline V gene sequence: CDR1 LNHDA, CDR2 SQIVND (reference sequence). The CDR3 sequence is 13 residues long. In this sample, this clonotype turned up many times. Its antigen remains unknown.

V is TRBV19 and J is TRBJ1-1, with D hard to call. This clonotype originated in a woman aged 18 to 35 with stable Graves' hyperthyroidism. Some clones in this sample may be carry-over from other donors' samples. Sequences were obtained from peripheral blood. The CDR3 region is CASSIGGNTEAFF. CDR3 DNA sequence: TGTGCCAGTAGTATTGGTGGGAACACTGAAGCTTTCTTT.